This T cell receptor (beta chain) was captured by sequencing in a study of cytomegalovirus exposure and HLA in healthy donors. Background on the study: In a later analysis, the 100 to 150 validation repertoires were reported to have used the same platform as the 600 to 800 first-cohort repertoires.

Study observations and caveats: Under in vitro conditions, a few CMV-associated chains were confirmed as specific for CMV antigens. Most TCR sequences were rare, but some public TCRs occurred in many donors. The study put some 150 TCR beta chains on its list as cytomegalovirus-associated.

TCRdb's copy holds only in-frame clones and misses some; the assay was immunoSEQ multiplex PCR. Seen here are 160,000 or so clones, around 81% observed once, and the top ten hold about 2.1%. In the case of this clone: No antigen is known for it.

The CDR3 length is 13 residues. The germline gives CDR1 SNHLY, CDR2 FYNNEI. V was clipped by 10 bases and J by 7 bases; unmatched bases: 8. This chain joins TRBV2 and TRBJ2-1, with TRBD2 matching over 9 bases. Input material: PBMCs. The receptor's source is a man younger than 40 in good health and CMV-seropositive. CDR3 in amino acids: CATLAGAPNEQFF. The DNA for the CDR3 is TGTGCCACCTTAGCGGGGGCCCCGAATGAGCAGTTCTTC.